This is a list of T cell receptor beta chains from one sample in a study of blood T cells in healthy people across ages. From the 5' RACE reads, TCRdb called clonotypes with MiXCR, one entry per CDR3 protein. Of 850,000 or so distinct CDR3 sequences listed, about 30% are singletons. The sample was blood. The receptors shown here come from a woman of 80 years or more in good health. Each CDR3 is given without its conserved first and last residue. The D gene is left open where the match is weak.

D gene: TRBD1
V gene: TRBV29-1
J gene: TRBJ1-6
CDR3 protein: SVEDHKWPGQGNSPLH

D gene: .
V gene: TRBV12-3/TRBV12-4
J gene: TRBJ2-7
CDR3 protein: ASSSTPHSYEQY

D gene: TRBD2
V gene: TRBV4-3
J gene: TRBJ2-3
CDR3 protein: ASSQAPISGGTDTQY

D gene: .
V gene: TRBV6-2/TRBV6-3
J gene: TRBJ2-5
CDR3 protein: ASSYAGTPQETQY

D gene: .
V gene: TRBV5-1
J gene: TRBJ2-7
CDR3 protein: ASSRGGAGNEQY

D gene: .
V gene: TRBV11-2
J gene: TRBJ1-2
CDR3 protein: ASSPDYNYGYT

D gene: TRBD2
V gene: TRBV20-1
J gene: TRBJ2-2
CDR3 protein: SARGFQIAGLNTGELF

D gene: TRBD2
V gene: TRBV5-4
J gene: TRBJ2-1
CDR3 protein: ASSPGLAGGPNEQF

D gene: .
V gene: TRBV6-2/TRBV6-3
J gene: TRBJ1-4
CDR3 protein: ASSHLVRNEKLF

D gene: TRBD1
V gene: TRBV7-2
J gene: TRBJ1-2
CDR3 protein: ASSLGDRGSGYT

D gene: TRBD1
V gene: TRBV6-5
J gene: TRBJ1-1
CDR3 protein: ATTGVAEAF

D gene: .
V gene: TRBV18
J gene: TRBJ2-1
CDR3 protein: ASSPVRDTYNEQF

D gene: .
V gene: TRBV6-1
J gene: TRBJ2-6
CDR3 protein: ASSELGASGANVLT

D gene: .
V gene: TRBV9
J gene: TRBJ2-3
CDR3 protein: ASSRLAASRDTQY

D gene: TRBD1
V gene: TRBV5-1
J gene: .
CDR3 protein: ASSLDGRGRDEQY

D gene: .
V gene: TRBV29-1
J gene: TRBJ1-1
CDR3 protein: SVVLVGGYTEAF

D gene: .
V gene: TRBV14
J gene: TRBJ2-6
CDR3 protein: ASSQGTARFSGANVLT

D gene: .
V gene: TRBV30
J gene: TRBJ1-1
CDR3 protein: AWSTKGGVEAF

D gene: .
V gene: TRBV12-3/TRBV12-4
J gene: TRBJ1-2
CDR3 protein: ASSFASNYGYT

D gene: .
V gene: TRBV4-2
J gene: TRBJ2-5
CDR3 protein: ASSQDWETQY

D gene: TRBD2
V gene: TRBV3-1
J gene: TRBJ2-3
CDR3 protein: ASSPRVAGSIPDTQY

D gene: TRBD1
V gene: TRBV20-1
J gene: TRBJ2-7
CDR3 protein: SARPLDRVYEQY

D gene: .
V gene: TRBV10-3
J gene: TRBJ1-2
CDR3 protein: AISEGPSRHGYT

D gene: .
V gene: TRBV4-1
J gene: TRBJ2-1
CDR3 protein: ASSQSLGGYNEQF

D gene: .
V gene: TRBV29-1
J gene: TRBJ1-1
CDR3 protein: SVEQPQLEEAF

D gene: .
V gene: TRBV3-1
J gene: TRBJ2-7
CDR3 protein: ASSQEANYYEQY

D gene: TRBD1
V gene: TRBV30
J gene: TRBJ2-1
CDR3 protein: AWDRQGRDEQF

D gene: TRBD1
V gene: TRBV15
J gene: TRBJ2-1
CDR3 protein: ATSPRDRGVNEQF

D gene: .
V gene: TRBV7-2
J gene: TRBJ2-2
CDR3 protein: ASSLNAGGRSTGELF

D gene: TRBD2
V gene: TRBV7-2
J gene: TRBJ2-3
CDR3 protein: ASSLEVAGGSTDTQY

D gene: TRBD1
V gene: TRBV20-1
J gene: TRBJ1-2
CDR3 protein: SARVETGAQGYGYT

D gene: .
V gene: TRBV24-1
J gene: TRBJ2-5
CDR3 protein: ATSEPGQSQETQY

D gene: TRBD1
V gene: TRBV25-1
J gene: TRBJ2-1
CDR3 protein: ASSVDRGLSNEQF

D gene: .
V gene: TRBV5-4
J gene: .
CDR3 protein: ASSLEKGGEQY

D gene: .
V gene: TRBV5-1
J gene: TRBJ1-2
CDR3 protein: ASSFGSRDGYT

D gene: .
V gene: TRBV5-1
J gene: TRBJ1-2
CDR3 protein: ASSFTPDRTYGYT

D gene: .
V gene: TRBV7-2
J gene: .
CDR3 protein: ASNYWETQF

D gene: .
V gene: TRBV24-1
J gene: TRBJ2-3
CDR3 protein: ATSDPRGASTDTQY

D gene: .
V gene: TRBV11-3
J gene: TRBJ1-1
CDR3 protein: ASSLHVGNTEAF

D gene: TRBD2
V gene: TRBV3-1
J gene: TRBJ2-5
CDR3 protein: ASSLLAGGPRETQY

D gene: .
V gene: TRBV7-6
J gene: TRBJ2-2
CDR3 protein: AGSSRQVANTGELF

D gene: .
V gene: TRBV24-1
J gene: TRBJ2-5
CDR3 protein: ATSDSHTNSVQY

D gene: .
V gene: TRBV2
J gene: TRBJ2-1
CDR3 protein: ASSELGSQYNEQF

D gene: .
V gene: TRBV20-1
J gene: TRBJ2-7
CDR3 protein: SARSTQTYEQY

D gene: TRBD2
V gene: TRBV20-1
J gene: TRBJ2-1
CDR3 protein: SARGTSCGEQF

D gene: TRBD1
V gene: TRBV7-2
J gene: TRBJ2-6
CDR3 protein: ASSRPGTGGSGANVLT

D gene: TRBD1
V gene: TRBV14
J gene: TRBJ2-2
CDR3 protein: ASRLTGGGELF

D gene: TRBD1
V gene: TRBV6-2/TRBV6-3
J gene: TRBJ1-1
CDR3 protein: ASRGQGKMNTEAF

D gene: .
V gene: TRBV7-8
J gene: TRBJ2-7
CDR3 protein: ASSLRASTDNEQY

D gene: .
V gene: TRBV5-1
J gene: TRBJ2-7
CDR3 protein: ASSLAGGGGYEQY